This is a list of T cell receptor beta chains from one sample in a study of human T cells and chemical hapten exposure. TCRdb recomputed calls from the RACE reads with MiXCR, one row per CDR3 protein. The table shows roughly 81,000 distinct CDR3 sequences, with 8.5% to 9% occurring only once. The specimen was whole blood, collected in connection with sensitization to the hapten diphenylcyclopropenone (DPC). Source of these receptors: a man aged 40-49 years with alopecia areata. Some clones in this sample may be carry-over from other donors' samples. The CDR3 runs from the conserved cysteine through the conserved F or W. Each record gives: clone size, D gene, J gene, V gene, CDR3 DNA, CDR3 protein. A D gene is named only where the DNA matches it firmly. Clone size is stated in some rows and not others, as once, few, many or a class when expanded.

clone_size: many; d_call: NA; j_call: TRBJ1-1; v_call: TRBV2; cdr3_nt: TGTGCCAGCAGCCACACGGGGGGACCGAGGAACACTGAAGCTTTCTTT; cdr3_aa: CASSHTGGPRNTEAFF
clone_size: NA; d_call: TRBD2; j_call: TRBJ2-5; v_call: TRBV18; cdr3_nt: TGTGCCAGCTCACCCGGGACTAGCGGGAGTTTTTTCCAAGAGACCCAGTACTTC; cdr3_aa: CASSPGTSGSFFQETQYF
clone_size: NA; d_call: NA; j_call: TRBJ2-4; v_call: TRBV6-2/TRBV6-3; cdr3_nt: TGTGCCAGCAGTGGGGTCGAGTTAGCCAAAAACATTCAGTACTTC; cdr3_aa: CASSGVELAKNIQYF
clone_size: few; d_call: NA; j_call: TRBJ2-2; v_call: TRBV24-1; cdr3_nt: TGTGCCACCAGTGATTTTATCGGGGAGCTGTTTTTT; cdr3_aa: CATSDFIGELFF
clone_size: NA; d_call: NA; j_call: TRBJ2-7; v_call: TRBV7-2; cdr3_nt: TGTGCCAGCAGCGTAAGTGGAGAATCCTACGAGCAGTACTTC; cdr3_aa: CASSVSGESYEQYF
clone_size: many; d_call: NA; j_call: TRBJ2-6; v_call: TRBV29-1; cdr3_nt: TGCAGCGTTCCCCAGGGTGCTGGGGCCAACGTCCTGACTTTC; cdr3_aa: CSVPQGAGANVLTF
clone_size: NA; d_call: NA; j_call: TRBJ2-3; v_call: TRBV19; cdr3_nt: TGTGCCAGTAGTTACAGGGTCGGAGATACGCAGTATTTT; cdr3_aa: CASSYRVGDTQYF
clone_size: few; d_call: TRBD2; j_call: TRBJ2-5; v_call: TRBV3-1; cdr3_nt: TGTGCCAGCAGGGGGGTCTGGGCGGGAGAAGAGACCCAGTACTTC; cdr3_aa: CASRGVWAGEETQYF
clone_size: many; d_call: NA; j_call: TRBJ1-3; v_call: TRBV30; cdr3_nt: TGTGCCTGGGGGGGCTCTGGAAACACCATATATTTT; cdr3_aa: CAWGGSGNTIYF
clone_size: NA; d_call: NA; j_call: TRBJ1-1; v_call: TRBV20-1; cdr3_nt: TGCAGTGCCCAGGCCATGAACACTGAAGCTTTCTTT; cdr3_aa: CSAQAMNTEAFF
clone_size: few; d_call: NA; j_call: TRBJ1-1; v_call: TRBV5-1; cdr3_nt: TGCGCCAGCAGCATAACAGGAGGGGGAGCTTTCTTT; cdr3_aa: CASSITGGGAFF
clone_size: few; d_call: TRBD1; j_call: TRBJ2-3; v_call: TRBV12-3/TRBV12-4; cdr3_nt: TGTGCCAGCAGTTTCAATTCCCGACAGGGGGCAAATACGCAGTATTTT; cdr3_aa: CASSFNSRQGANTQYF
clone_size: NA; d_call: NA; j_call: TRBJ2-1; v_call: TRBV6-2/TRBV6-3; cdr3_nt: TGTGCCAGCAGTCACGACCCCTCCTACAATGAGCAGTTCTTC; cdr3_aa: CASSHDPSYNEQFF
clone_size: few; d_call: NA; j_call: TRBJ1-1; v_call: TRBV29-1; cdr3_nt: TGCAGCGTTGAAGGCAGGGGATGGACTGAAGCTTTCTTT; cdr3_aa: CSVEGRGWTEAFF
clone_size: many; d_call: NA; j_call: TRBJ2-1; v_call: TRBV27; cdr3_nt: TGTGCCAGCAGTTTTGAGGGACTTAGCTACAATGAGCAGTTCTTC; cdr3_aa: CASSFEGLSYNEQFF
clone_size: many; d_call: NA; j_call: TRBJ1-1; v_call: TRBV12-3/TRBV12-4; cdr3_nt: TGTGCCAGCAGTTTAGGGCCGGGCGAAGCTTTCTTT; cdr3_aa: CASSLGPGEAFF